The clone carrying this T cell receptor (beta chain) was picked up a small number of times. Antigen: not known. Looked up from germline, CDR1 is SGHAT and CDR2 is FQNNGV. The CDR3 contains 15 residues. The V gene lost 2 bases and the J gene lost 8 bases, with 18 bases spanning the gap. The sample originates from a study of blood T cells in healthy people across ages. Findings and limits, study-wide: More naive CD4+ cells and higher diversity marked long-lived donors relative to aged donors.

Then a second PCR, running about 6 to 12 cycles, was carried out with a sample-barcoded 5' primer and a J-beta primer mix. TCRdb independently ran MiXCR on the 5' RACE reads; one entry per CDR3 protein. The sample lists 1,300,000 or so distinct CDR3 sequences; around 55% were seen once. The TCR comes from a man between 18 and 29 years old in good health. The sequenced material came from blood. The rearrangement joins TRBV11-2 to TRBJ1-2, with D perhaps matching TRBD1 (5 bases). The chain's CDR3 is CASSLFKGNPGGYTF. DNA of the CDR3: TGTGCCAGCAGCTTATTCAAGGGGAACCCCGGCGGCTACACCTTC.